This is a list of T cell receptor beta chains from one sample in a study of blood T cell repertoires in COVID-19. Method: immunoSEQ multiplex PCR; TCRdb's copy keeps in-frame clones and lacks some. The table lists roughly 330,000 clones, 80% to 90% of them singletons. The sample comprised PBMCs or T cells enriched from blood (not recorded which). These receptors came from a young man who had recovered from COVID-19. CDR3s include the opening cysteine and the closing phenylalanine or tryptophan.

v_call cdr3_aa
TRBV18 CASSPRGDGQPQHF
TRBV7-9 CASSLGRKEGYRANYGYTF
TRBV29-1 CSVPRLAPDTQYF
TRBV9 CASSVGTQGPGNWETQYF
TRBV28 CASSLNSNDYGYTF
TRBV7-2 CASSSTYYNSPLHF
TRBV9 CASSVGRSSYNSPLHF
TRBV11-2 CASSFHPRQGANSPLHF
TRBV10-2 CASSEIVNTEAFF
TRBV5-1 CASSASSRVGTGELFF
TRBV3-1/TRBV3-2 CASSQPRQGGGYTF
TRBV5-1 CASSSMTGGEKLFF
TRBV9 CASSALGQGEGYGYTF
TRBV18 CASSGSGGPYNEQFF
TRBV15 CATSRSGLAGQETQYF
TRBV6-5 CASSLSYNEQFF
TRBV29-1 CSVEESLQETQYF
TRBV5-1 CASSLQDKDNSPLHF
TRBV5-1 CASSLVGRGLGYTF
TRBV4-1 CASSQDSGGVNGELFF
TRBV4-1 CASSQGTGETQYF
TRBV9 CASSFRRTSGGETQYF
TRBV2 CASSEARRRGGNQPQHF
TRBV7-9 CASSLAQWSTGGTEAFF
TRBV13 CASSLFQGAMEAFF
TRBV12-2 CASRGMGLAAQETQYF
TRBV6-5 CASSSDRDSVYEQYF
TRBV11-3 CASSLTGDTGNTIYF
TRBV6-6 CASSYSSSYEQYF
TRBV4-1 CASSHPGRYSPLHF
TRBV28 CASSLWLAGGGEQFF
TRBV7-9 CASSTGQMAFF
TRBV2 CASRPGQGPYEQYF
TRBV19 CASSIVPRTGRAYEQYF
TRBV2 CASSDTTGAHREAFF
TRBV5-5 CASSYKEKLFF
TRBV5-4 CASSLGGGKRETQYF
TRBV3-1/TRBV3-2 CASSLRGGYNEQFF
TRBV5-1 CASRLDRERSPLHF
TRBV2 CASSEGHPYF
TRBV28 CAGRGGTNEKLFF
TRBV2 CASSHRPTDSSYNEQFF
TRBV28 CASSLGKYEAFF
TRBV5-1 CASSLGTGPGETQYF
TRBV28 CASSFRGRANPPLHF
TRBV3-1/TRBV3-2 CASSQDQYRARPYYGYTF
TRBV28 CASKPLAGASYEQYF
TRBV7-6 CASSPGQRGETQYF
TRBV19 CASSLGGQGRRLGELFF
TRBV30 CAWSVVQYTEAFF
TRBV7-8 CASSLSLQGNSPLHF